The next 22 T cell receptor beta chains were all read from a single sample in a study of glioma-infiltrating T cells after dendritic cell vaccination. Assay used: immunoSEQ multiplex PCR; TCRdb lists only in-frame clones, some missing. The top ten hold about 8.9% of the sample, which has more than 60,000 clones, 82% seen once. The sample consisted of blood, taken before dendritic cell vaccination. These receptors were obtained from a human donor with glioblastoma.

V gene TRBV5-8 combines with J gene TRBJ2-3; TRBD2 matches at 8 bases. J gave up 2 bases and V 4 bases, and 12 bases lay outside the gene matches. Germline V CDR1 and CDR2: SGHTS, YDEGEE. The CDR3 has 17 amino acids. CDR3 DNA: TGTGCCAGCAGCCTGTTCGGGGCGGGGGGCATCACAGATACGCAGTATTTT. Protein product: CASSLFGAGGITDTQYF.

The chain recombines TRBV6-5 with TRBJ1-1; a weak D match, TRBD1 (6 bases). The CDR3 contains 12 residues. Germline loops: CDR1 MNHEY, CDR2 SVGAGI. V shed 11 bases and J shed 5 bases, with 15 bases lying between them. The CDR3 region has the DNA TGTGCCTCCGGCCCCCAGGGGACTGAAGCTTTCTTT. Amino acid sequence: CASGPQGTEAFF.

The V and J genes are TRBV5-1 and TRBJ2-2; 8 bases match TRBD2. The length of the CDR3 is 16 residues. Germline CDR1 SGHRS, CDR2 YFSETQ. V dropped 3 bases and J dropped 0; count of bases not matched to a gene: 4. The chain's CDR3 is CASSSSGGTNTGELFF. In nucleotides, the CDR3 is TGCGCCAGCAGCTCTTCGGGGGGGACGAACACCGGGGAGCTGTTTTTT.

This chain's CDR3 is CASSLFAASGGIRQFF. The DNA for the CDR3 is TGCGCCAGCAGCTTGTTTGCAGCTAGCGGGGGGATTCGGCAGTTCTTC. This chain joins TRBV5-1 and TRBJ2-1; 11 nucleotides agree with TRBD2. Germline V gives CDR1 SGHRS, CDR2 YFSETQ. J gave up 12 bases and V 1 base, and 12 bases lay outside the gene matches. This CDR3 spans 16 amino acids.

The CDR3 spells CASSLDSEAFF. CDR3 nucleotide sequence: TGTGCCAGCAGCTTAGACTCCGAAGCTTTCTTT. The V call is TRBV11-3, the J call TRBJ1-1; D gene uncertain. The germline V gene has CDR1 SGHNT and CDR2 YENEEA. The CDR3 is 11 amino acids. Trimming removed 0 bases from V and 8 bases from J, with 4 bases in between.

This clone was seen only once. V is TRBV5-6 and J is TRBJ2-1, with TRBD2 matching over 8 bases. Germline V gene data show CDR1 as SGHDT and CDR2 as YYEEEE. The trim removed 4 bases at V and 9 bases at J, leaving 9 bases unmatched. This CDR3 contains 14 residues. The DNA for the CDR3 is TGTGCCAGCAGCGGGCCGGGACTAGTGGCTGAGCAGTTCTTC. Translating it yields CASSGPGLVAEQFF.

This chain uses TRBV27 with TRBJ2-7, with a possible D match to TRBD2 (6 bases). Per germline, CDR1 MNHEY and CDR2 SMNVEV (reference sequence). This CDR3 has 13 residues. V shed 3 bases and J shed 4 bases, with 10 bases lying between them. The CDR3 is CASSLSGRYEQYF. The CDR3 region has the DNA TGTGCCAGCAGTTTGAGCGGGCGATACGAGCAGTACTTC.

The rearrangement uses TRBV4-1 and TRBJ1-1, with 8 bases matching TRBD1. The V and J ends lost 6 bases and 3 bases, in that order; junction bases with no gene match: 9. Germline V gene sequence: CDR1 MGHRA, CDR2 YSYEKL. The CDR3 runs 15 residues. The CDR3 nucleotides are TGCGCCAGCAGGCTCCAGGGGGCGATGGACACTGAAGCTTTCTTT. Residues: CASRLQGAMDTEAFF.

This clone showed up just once. This chain's CDR3 is CASSFSDVGDSPLHF. DNA for the CDR3: TGCGCCAGCAGCTTCTCGGATGTCGGGGATTCACCCCTCCACTTT. The chain recombines TRBV5-1 with TRBJ1-6, with no clear D. Germline assignment: CDR1 SGHRS and CDR2 YFSETQ. CDR3 length equals 15 residues. V lost 2 bases to trimming and J lost 8 bases, with 14 bases between them.

The chain uses TRBV4-2 and TRBJ2-1; TRBD2 matches at 11 bases. Germline CDR1 and CDR2: LGHNA and YNFKEQ. The J segment lost 7 bases and the V segment lost 0 bases, leaving 8 bases of the junction unmatched. The CDR3 has 17 amino acids. The CDR3 region is CASSQDISTSGGNEQFF. CDR3 DNA: TGTGCCAGCAGCCAAGATATCAGTACTAGCGGGGGTAATGAGCAGTTCTTC.

This clone was seen once. The rearrangement joins TRBV9 to TRBJ1-2; D is possibly TRBD1 (5 bases). V lost 1 base and J lost 4, with 20 bases in between. CDR1 and CDR2 from the germline V gene are SGDLS and YYNGEE. This CDR3 is built from 17 residues. The CDR3 spells CASSVWQGRGMGYGYTF. DNA of the CDR3: TGTGCCAGCAGCGTATGGCAGGGAAGAGGTATGGGCTATGGCTACACCTTC.

This chain uses TRBV7-8 with TRBJ1-1; D remains ambiguous. Germline CDR1 is SGHVS and CDR2 is FQNEAQ. This CDR3 is 16 amino acids long. Between the trimmed V and J ends, which lost 1 base and 3 bases, there was a span of 15 bases. The CDR3 sequence is CASSLVHSWIHTEAFF. CDR3 bases: TGTGCCAGCAGCTTAGTTCACAGTTGGATCCACACTGAAGCTTTCTTT. The full variable domain, in which reference TRBV7-8 and TRBJ1-1 provide the parts outside the CDR3, is GAGVSQSPRYKVAKRGQDVALRCDPISGHVSLFWYQQALGQGPEFLTYFQNEAQLDKSGLPSDRFFAERPEGSVSTLKIQRTQQEDSAVYLCASSLVHSWIHTEAFFGQGTRLTVV.

The chain recombines TRBV10-3 with TRBJ2-2; 9 positions agree with TRBD1. Per the germline V gene, CDR1 is ENHRY and CDR2 is SYGVKD. The CDR3 length is 13 residues. V trimming: 11 bases; J trimming: 6 bases; junction bases outside the gene matches: 7. CDR3 bases: TGTGCCTCCAAGGACAGGGGTTCCGGGGAGCTGTTTTTT. This encodes CASKDRGSGELFF.

This clone occurred once. The V call is TRBV5-1, the J call TRBJ2-3, with 11 bases lining up with TRBD2. Germline V gene lookup returns CDR1 SGHRS and CDR2 YFSETQ. Trimming removed 0 bases from V and 0 bases from J; junction bases left unmatched: 3. The CDR3 has 17 amino acids. Here the CDR3 DNA reads TGCGCCAGCAGCTTGGGACTAGCGGGGAGTAGCACAGATACGCAGTATTTT. It is translated as CASSLGLAGSSTDTQYF.

This clone occurred a few times. J is TRBJ2-3 and V is TRBV5-1, with a weak D call TRBD2 (7 bases). The CDR3 consists of 16 residues. Trimming left V 2 bases short and J 2 bases short, with 15 bases between. The germline V gene has CDR1 SGHRS and CDR2 YFSETQ. The DNA of the CDR3 is TGCGCCAGCAGCTTTGGCGGGGGCGGGCCCACAGATACGCAGTATTTT. Translation gives CASSFGGGGPTDTQYF.

V is TRBV27 and J is TRBJ2-7; 7 bases match TRBD1. The junction had 14 bases not matched to a gene; V was cut back by 4 bases and J by 5 bases. The germline gives CDR1 MNHEY, CDR2 SMNVEV (reference sequence). CDR3 length: 16 amino acids. The CDR3 spells CASSSLSTGPLNEQYF. The CDR3 nucleotides read TGTGCCAGCAGTTCCCTCTCGACAGGGCCCCTGAACGAGCAGTACTTC.

Comment on this clone: At one of its ends the junction is not consistent with the germline gene, which may arise from a read error. The rearrangement links TRBV7-7 to TRBJ1-2; 7 bases are shared with TRBD1. This CDR3 region has 15 residues. CDR1 is SSHAT and CDR2 is FNYEAQ in the germline V gene (reference sequence). The CDR3 sequence is CASSLIMGQPRGYTF. The CDR3 DNA sequence: TGTGCTAGCAGCTTAATCATGGGACAGCCTAGAGGCTACACCTTC.

This clone was detected a few times. The chain recombines TRBV6-6 with TRBJ1-3; D is undetermined. This CDR3 region has 16 residues. Trimming left V 2 bases short and J 0 bases short, with 11 bases between. CDR1 and CDR2 (germline): MNHNY, SVGAGI (reference sequence). As DNA, the CDR3 is TGTGCCAGCAGTTACCAGGAGGCTACCTCTGGAAACACCATATATTTT. Amino acids: CASSYQEATSGNTIYF.

V is TRBV29-1 and J is TRBJ1-1; D might be TRBD1 (6 bases). Germline CDR1 reads SQVTM; CDR2 reads ANQGSEA. The V end lost 6 bases, the J end lost 1 base, and 9 bases lay between the germline ends. The CDR3 length is 12 residues. CDR3 sequence reads: CSVGHWNTEAFF. Here the CDR3 DNA reads TGCAGCGTGGGACACTGGAACACTGAAGCTTTCTTT.

This clone was seen a handful of times. DNA for the CDR3: TGTGCCAGCAGCCTCGGGACAGGAACAGCCTATGGCTACACCTTC. Translated, it gives CASSLGTGTAYGYTF. J is TRBJ1-2 and V is TRBV11-2; 8 nucleotides agree with TRBD1. CDR1 is SGHAT, CDR2 FQNNGV, per germline. The junction had 9 bases not matched to a gene; V was cut back by 5 bases and J by 4 bases. The CDR3 has 15 residues.

Concerning this clone itself: One end of the junction varies from germline; a read error may be responsible. The chain joins TRBV30 to TRBJ2-3, with D perhaps matching TRBD1 (7 bases). Germline V lookup: CDR1 GTSNPN, CDR2 SVGIG (reference sequence). The CDR3 sequence is 14 residues long. The CDR3 protein is CAWKGGTAGLLCRF. The CDR3, as DNA: TGTGCCTGGAAAGGGGGGACAGCAGGACTATTATGCCGATTT.

V is TRBV7-6 and J is TRBJ2-1; 10 bases line up with TRBD2. Per germline, CDR1 SGHVS and CDR2 FNYEAQ. The CDR3 is made up of 15 amino acids. Unmatched junction bases numbered 2, after V lost 3 bases and J lost 3 bases. CDR3 region: CASSFSGGNYNEQFF. The CDR3 DNA reads TGTGCCAGCAGCTTTAGCGGGGGGAACTACAATGAGCAGTTCTTC.